These 9 T cell receptor beta chains were all obtained from the same sample, sequenced in a study of blood T cell repertoires in COVID-19. The data were produced by immunoSEQ multiplex PCR, yet TCRdb's version contains in-frame clones alone and is incomplete. The table shows 250,000 to 300,000 clones, with roughly 90% occurring only once. The specimen was peripheral blood. These receptor sequences come from a woman aged 30 to 39 with active or convalescent COVID-19.

The J gene is TRBJ1-1, the V gene TRBV15; 11 nucleotides line up with TRBD1. Trimming at V came to 3 bases and at J to 5 bases, leaving 5 bases not matched to a gene. This CDR3 region has 15 residues. CDR1 is LNHNV, CDR2 YYDKDF, per germline (reference sequence). CDR3 loop: CATSRDRGPGTEAFF. The CDR3 DNA follows: TGTGCCACCAGCAGGGACAGGGGGCCGGGTACTGAAGCTTTCTTT.

The chain joins TRBV6-5 to TRBJ2-7; TRBD1 agrees at 9 bases. The CDR3 consists of 15 residues. V gave up 6 bases and J gave up 3 bases; unmatched junction bases: 9. CDR1 and CDR2 from the germline V gene are MNHEY and SVGAGI. The CDR3 spells CASRPTGQGSYEQYF. The DNA of the CDR3 is TGTGCCAGCAGGCCCACGGGACAGGGAAGCTACGAGCAGTACTTC.

The chain links TRBV28 to TRBJ2-7; D is uncertain. CDR1 and CDR2 from the germline V gene are MDHEN and SYDVKM. Deletions cut 8 bases from V and 3 bases from J, with 17 bases between. The CDR3 is 14 amino acids. CDR3 coding DNA: TGTGCCAGCTTAACTACGAGGAGTTACTACGAGCAGTACTTC. Translated, it gives CASLTTRSYYEQYF. Full variable domain (remainder filled in from reference TRBV28 and TRBJ2-7): DVKVTQSSRYLVKRTGEKVFLECVQDMDHENMFWYRQDPGLGLRLIYFSYDVKMKEKGDIPEGYSVSREKKERFSLILESASTNQTSMYLCASLTTRSYYEQYFGPGTRLTVT.

The rearrangement links TRBV9 to TRBJ2-3; D is possibly TRBD2 (5 bases). Germline assignment: CDR1 SGDLS and CDR2 YYNGEE. The CDR3 consists of 15 residues. V was pared by 4 bases and J by 3 bases, with 15 bases between. CDR3 region: CASSQTSGITDTQYF. CDR3 DNA sequence: TGTGCCAGCAGCCAAACCTCGGGGATAACAGATACGCAGTATTTT. Together with reference TRBV9 and TRBJ2-3, the CDR3 gives the full variable domain: DSGVTQTPKHLITATGQRVTLRCSPRSGDLSVYWYQQSLDQGLQFLIQYYNGEERAKGNILERFSAQQFPDLHSELNLSSLELGDSALYFCASSQTSGITDTQYFGPGTRLTVL.

This chain connects TRBV9 to TRBJ2-3; D is ambiguous. Germline CDR1 reads SGDLS; CDR2 reads YYNGEE. This CDR3 contains 15 residues. V lost 0 bases and J 4 bases, leaving 12 bases between the germline ends. CDR3 protein: CASSVGSEPSDTQYF. CDR3 DNA sequence: TGTGCCAGCAGCGTAGGGAGCGAACCCTCAGATACGCAGTATTTT.

CDR3 in amino acids: CAIPGEGSPLHF. CDR3 in DNA: TGTGCCATCCCCGGGGAAGGGTCACCCCTCCACTTT. J is TRBJ1-6 and V is TRBV28, with no clear D. The CDR3 runs to 12 residues. V was cut by 10 bases and J by 10 bases, with 14 bases left in between. Germline-derived CDR1 and CDR2 are MDHEN and SYDVKM.

The chain carries TRBV12-3 or TRBV12-4 and TRBJ1-2; 7 bases are shared with TRBD1. The CDR3 sequence is 12 residues long. With V trimmed by 5 bases and J by 7 bases, 4 bases remained unmatched. In DNA, the CDR3 is TGTGCCAGCAGTGACAGGGATCGTGGCTACACCTTC. This codes for CASSDRDRGYTF.

The chain recombines TRBV5-1 with TRBJ2-3, with unresolved D. This CDR3 contains 13 residues. Germline V CDR1 and CDR2: SGHRS, YFSETQ. With 5 bases removed from V and 6 bases from J, the gap between germline ends came to 13 bases. The CDR3, as DNA: TGCGCCAGCAGGTTGATCCCCGGGGATACGCAGTATTTT. The encoded protein is CASRLIPGDTQYF.

This clone appeared a few times. V gene TRBV25-1 combines with J gene TRBJ2-1; no firm D call. V dropped 2 bases and J dropped 6 bases, with 5 bases sitting between them. CDR1 and CDR2 from the germline V gene are MGHDK and SYGVNS. This CDR3 has 12 amino acids. CDR3 loop: CASSEGFNEQFF. The DNA of the CDR3 is TGTGCCAGCAGTGAAGGCTTCAATGAGCAGTTCTTC.